The clone carrying this T cell receptor (beta chain) was counted between two and nine times. The antigen is unknown. These data are taken from a study of cytomegalovirus exposure and HLA in healthy donors. The study, taken as a whole, reports: The study labeled approximately 150 TCR beta chains cytomegalovirus-associated. Reports described diagnosis of cytomegalovirus status by the classifier as highly specific and sensitive. Trimming of TCR beta V- and J-genes showed a link, identified in a later analysis, to a missense DCLRE1C variant.

13 Jbeta primers and 60 Vbeta primers were used for the PCR. Clones were sequenced by immunoSEQ multiplex PCR, and TCRdb holds only the in-frame ones, with some missing. The table lists around 200,000 clones, around 81% of them singletons. V lost 6 bases and J lost 5; bases outside the gene matches: 6. Germline CDR1 reads MNHNY; CDR2 reads SVGAGI (reference sequence). The CDR3 has 14 amino acids. The specimen sequenced was PBMCs. The sequence was obtained from a man aged 30 to 39 in good health and CMV-seronegative. The rearrangement links TRBV6-6 to TRBJ1-4, with TRBD1 matching 7 bases. The CDR3 DNA is TGTGCCAGCAGATGGGGACAGCCGAATGAAAAACTGTTTTTT. It codes for CASRWGQPNEKLFF.